Below, 26 T cell receptor beta chains from the same sample are listed, as sequenced in a study of identical twins. Each CDR3 protein is one row after TCRdb ran MiXCR on the 5' RACE reads. This table holds 150,000 or so distinct CDR3 sequences, around 3.5% found once. Input material: memory T cells sorted from blood. All receptors come from a man aged 18-30 years in good health.

This clonotype was found many times. The chain is built from TRBV27 and TRBJ1-5; D is uncertain. The CDR3 is 15 amino acids. Germline CDR1 is MNHEY and CDR2 is SMNVEV (reference sequence). V shed 5 bases and J shed 4 bases, with 15 bases lying between them. The CDR3 DNA sequence: TGTGCCAGCAGTAGCCTAGGTGTGGGTAATCAGCCCCAGCATTTT. Protein: CASSSLGVGNQPQHF.

Ten or more counts support this clonotype. This chain connects TRBV27 to TRBJ2-1; D may be TRBD1 or TRBD2 (5 bases each). Trimming removed 5 bases at V and 14 bases at J, with 25 bases between. Germline-derived CDR1 and CDR2 are MNHEY and SMNVEV (reference sequence). The CDR3 covers 15 residues. DNA of the CDR3: TGTGCCAGCAGTGCAGGGATAGGGGTCCCCTCGAGGGAGTTCTTC. Its protein is CASSAGIGVPSREFF.

The J gene is TRBJ2-1, the V gene TRBV5-1, with TRBD2 matching 10 bases. Germline lookup yields CDR1 SGHRS and CDR2 YFSETQ. With 5 bases clipped from V and 1 base from J, the junction kept 3 bases outside the gene matches. The CDR3 loop spans 15 amino acids. The CDR3 loop is CASRVSGRSYNEQFF. CDR3 nucleotide sequence: TGCGCCAGCAGAGTTAGCGGGAGGTCCTACAATGAGCAGTTCTTC.

The table lists this clonotype with many counts. The genes are TRBV12-3 or TRBV12-4 and TRBJ2-2; 12 bases agree with TRBD2. The CDR3 totals 21 residues. With V trimmed by 4 bases and J by 4 bases, 19 bases remained unmatched. The CDR3 nucleotides are TGTGCCAGCAGTTCTGGACAGGGCGCTTGGTCTAGCGGGAGGGGCACCGGGGAGCTGTTTTTT. Protein: CASSSGQGAWSSGRGTGELFF.

This clonotype was detected a few times. This chain connects TRBV7-6 to TRBJ2-5; 11 positions agree with TRBD1. V gave up 1 base and J gave up 5 bases; unmatched junction bases: 6. The CDR3 has 16 residues. Germline CDR1 SGHVS, CDR2 FNYEAQ. The CDR3 nucleotides are TGTGCCAGCAGCTTAGGGAGGACAGGGGGCGTGGAGACCCAGTACTTC. Amino acids: CASSLGRTGGVETQYF.

This clonotype was seen many times. The gene calls are TRBV20-1 and TRBJ2-3, with no clear D. The V gene lost 6 bases and the J gene lost 4 bases, with 14 bases spanning the gap. The CDR3 loop spans 13 amino acids. Germline CDR1 DFQATT, CDR2 SNEGSKA (reference sequence). The DNA of the CDR3 is TGCAGTGCAAAAAGGGTTCGCGCAGATACGCAGTATTTT. It codes for CSAKRVRADTQYF.

This clonotype was seen at least ten times. J is TRBJ1-4 and V is TRBV5-5, with D hard to call. This CDR3 has 13 amino acids. In germline, CDR1 is SGHKS, CDR2 YYEKEE (reference sequence). The germline V and J ends were trimmed by 0 bases and 7 bases, with 7 bases remaining between them. The CDR3 DNA reads as TGTGCCAGCAGCTTGGATTTTCGTGAAAAACTGTTTTTT. Amino acids: CASSLDFREKLFF.

This clonotype has ten or more counts. The gene calls are TRBV27 and TRBJ2-2, with 12 bases identical to TRBD2. This CDR3 region has 18 residues. CDR1 MNHEY and CDR2 SMNVEV come from the germline V gene (reference sequence). The trim removed 5 bases at V and 5 bases at J, leaving 12 bases unmatched. The CDR3: CASSNPLLAGGLTGELFF. In nucleotides, the CDR3 is TGTGCCAGCAGTAACCCGTTACTAGCGGGAGGTCTGACCGGGGAGCTGTTTTTT.

This clonotype appeared a few times. CDR3 sequence reads: CASSQGLIGGETQYF. CDR3 nucleotide sequence: TGTGCCAGCAGCCAAGGATTGATCGGCGGGGAGACCCAGTACTTC. The gene calls are TRBV3-1 and TRBJ2-5; tentative D call: TRBD2 (5 bases). Germline V gene lookup returns CDR1 LGHDT and CDR2 YNNKEL (reference sequence). V was pared by 1 base and J by 5 bases, with 14 bases between. There are 15 residues in the CDR3.

At least ten counts were recorded for this clonotype. This chain uses TRBV18 with TRBJ1-1; no clear D gene. Trimming left V 5 bases short and J 6 bases short, with 13 bases between. CDR3 length equals 13 residues. Looked up from germline, CDR1 is KGHSH and CDR2 is LQKENI. The CDR3 DNA reads as TGTGCCAGCTCATCCGGACGGCCGCCTGAAGCTTTCTTT. Protein sequence: CASSSGRPPEAFF. The variable domain in full, completed from reference TRBV18 and TRBJ1-1, reads NAGVMQNPRHLVRRRGQEARLRCSPMKGHSHVYWYRQLPEEGLKFMVYLQKENIIDESGMPKERFSAEFPKEGPSILRIQQVVRGDSAAYFCASSSGRPPEAFFGQGTRLTVV.

Ten or more counts support this clonotype. V gene TRBV5-5 combines with J gene TRBJ2-5, with 10 bases aligning to TRBD1. Trimming removed 3 bases from V and 3 bases from J; junction bases left unmatched: 8. In germline, CDR1 is SGHKS, CDR2 YYEKEE (reference sequence). This CDR3 spans 16 amino acids. CDR3 DNA: TGTGCCAGCAGCTATGGTTTCGGACAGGGGGAAGAGACCCAGTACTTC. The encoded protein is CASSYGFGQGEETQYF.

This clonotype was seen many times. The chain joins TRBV12-3 or TRBV12-4 to TRBJ2-3; the match to TRBD2 covers 10 bases. The V segment lost 6 bases and the J segment 0 bases; nucleotides outside the gene matches: 3. The CDR3 sequence is 15 residues long. The CDR3: CASRRLAGSTDTQYF. The CDR3 nucleotides read TGTGCCAGCAGGCGACTAGCGGGCAGCACAGATACGCAGTATTTT.

The rearrangement links TRBV16 to TRBJ2-1, with TRBD1 matching over 9 bases. The CDR3 is 15 amino acids. V gave up 0 bases and J gave up 9 bases; unmatched junction bases: 6. Germline CDR1 KGHSY, CDR2 FQNENV. The CDR3 coding sequence is TGTGCCAGCAGCCAATCGGGGACAGGGTCCGGTGAGCAGTTCTTC. It specifies CASSQSGTGSGEQFF.

In this sample, this clonotype turned up many times. The chain couples TRBV5-1 to TRBJ2-1; D is uncertain. V was pared by 4 bases and J by 0 bases, with 11 bases between. CDR3 length: 15 residues. The germline V gene has CDR1 SGHRS and CDR2 YFSETQ. CDR3 coding DNA: TGCGCCAGCAGCGGAACAGCAAGCTCCTACAATGAGCAGTTCTTC. Amino acids: CASSGTASSYNEQFF.

This clonotype was recorded at least ten times. The genes are TRBV11-1 and TRBJ2-6, with D unclear. Looked up from germline, CDR1 is SGHAT and CDR2 is FQDESV (reference sequence). V lost 3 bases, J lost 3 bases, and 3 bases lay in between. The CDR3 extends over 13 amino acids. CDR3: CASSFVGANVLTF. Written as DNA, the CDR3 is TGTGCCAGCAGCTTCGTTGGGGCCAACGTCCTGACTTTC.

Ten or more counts support this clonotype. The V gene is TRBV10-3, the J gene TRBJ2-2; D remains unclear. The CDR3 is 15 amino acids. CDR1 and CDR2 (germline): ENHRY, SYGVKD. The V gene lost 6 bases and the J gene lost 4 bases, with 15 bases spanning the gap. CDR3 DNA: TGTGCCATCAGACCAAACTCAGGCCTCACCGGGGAGCTGTTTTTT. This gives the protein CAIRPNSGLTGELFF.

This clonotype was found once. A much more abundant neighbour one base away suggests this may be a read error. This chain joins TRBV2 and TRBJ2-1, with unresolved D. CDR1 is SNHLY, CDR2 FYNNEI, per germline. The V and J ends lost 6 bases and 13 bases respectively, with 16 bases between them. CDR3 length: 12 residues. The CDR3 DNA follows: TGTGCCAGCAGATCGTCCTCCGGTTGTCAGTTCTTC. Its translation is CASRSSSGCQFF. The full variable domain, with the rest looked up from reference TRBV2 and TRBJ2-1, is EPEVTQTPSHQVTQMGQEVILRCVPISNHLYFYWYRQILGQKVEFLVSFYNNEISEKSEIFDDQFSVERPDGSNFTLKIRSTKLEDSAMYFCASRSSSGCQFFGPGTRLTVL.

This clonotype was detected ten times or more. V is TRBV2 and J is TRBJ2-5; no clear D gene. Trimming pared 1 base from V and 3 bases from J, leaving 9 bases between. The CDR3 is 14 residues long. CDR1 and CDR2 from the germline V gene are SNHLY and FYNNEI. The CDR3 region is CASSEVTAEETQYF. The CDR3 region has the DNA TGTGCCAGCAGTGAAGTTACGGCGGAAGAGACCCAGTACTTC.

This clonotype was recorded many times. The chain couples TRBV5-1 to TRBJ2-3; 9 bases match TRBD2. V trimming: 0 bases; J trimming: 4 bases; junction bases outside the gene matches: 6. The CDR3 has 16 amino acids. CDR1 and CDR2 from the germline V gene are SGHRS and YFSETQ. Written as DNA, the CDR3 is TGCGCCAGCAGCTTGGCGGCGGGAGGGACCCCAGATACGCAGTATTTT. It encodes CASSLAAGGTPDTQYF.

Here the CDR3 DNA reads TGTGCCAGCAGCCATGGACACTATAGCAATCAGCCCCAGCATTTT. Translated, it gives CASSHGHYSNQPQHF. The chain joins TRBV3-1 to TRBJ1-5; a possible D gene is TRBD1 (5 bases). This CDR3 comprises 15 residues. Looked up from germline, CDR1 is LGHDT and CDR2 is YNNKEL (reference sequence). Trimming removed 3 bases at V and 0 bases at J, with 9 bases between.

This clonotype has a count of ten or more. The chain carries TRBV11-2 and TRBJ2-3; 8 bases agree with TRBD1. V lost 6 bases and J lost 0; bases outside the gene matches: 2. The CDR3 loop spans 14 amino acids. Per the germline V gene, CDR1 is SGHAT and CDR2 is FQNNGV. CDR3 sequence (DNA): TGTGCCAGCAGGCAGGGGGCCAGCACAGATACGCAGTATTTT. It encodes CASRQGASTDTQYF.

This clonotype was picked up many times. The chain carries TRBV15 and TRBJ2-7; D perhaps matches TRBD2 (5 bases). Germline CDR1 LNHNV, CDR2 YYDKDF (reference sequence). The CDR3 is 14 residues long. The germline V and J ends were trimmed by 0 bases and 6 bases, with 12 bases remaining between them. The CDR3 DNA reads as TGTGCCACCAGCAGAGATCGAGGGTCTTCCGAGCAGTACGTC. Translated, it gives CATSRDRGSSEQYV.

This clonotype appeared once. The chain has TRBV5-1 and TRBJ2-1; TRBD2 aligns across 10 bases. Germline V gene lookup returns CDR1 SGHRS and CDR2 YFSETQ. With 2 bases clipped from V and 7 bases from J, the junction kept 12 bases outside the gene matches. This CDR3 region has 17 residues. The CDR3 DNA follows: TGCGCCAGCAGCTTTAATACCGGGACTAGCGAAAGAAATGAGCAGTTCTTC. This codes for CASSFNTGTSERNEQFF.

This clonotype has a count of ten or more. The chain is built from TRBV7-2 and TRBJ2-5; D unclear. V dropped 1 base and J dropped 5 bases, with 17 bases sitting between them. The length of the CDR3 is 16 residues. Germline V CDR1 and CDR2: SGHTA, FQGNSA. The CDR3 DNA follows: TGTGCCAGCAGCTTAGGTTTTTCGGAACGAGGCGAGACCCAGTACTTC. This translates into CASSLGFSERGETQYF.

The V gene is TRBV5-1, the J gene TRBJ2-6, with 8 bases identical to TRBD2. Germline CDR1 SGHRS, CDR2 YFSETQ. Trimming at V came to 3 bases and at J to 1 base, leaving 12 bases not matched to a gene. This CDR3 is built from 19 residues. CDR3 protein: CASSSKDGGRLSGANVLTF. The CDR3 DNA reads as TGCGCCAGCAGCTCAAAGGACGGCGGGAGGCTATCTGGGGCCAACGTCCTGACTTTC.

This clonotype was recorded many times. The rearrangement uses TRBV12-3 or TRBV12-4 and TRBJ1-1, with D uncertain. The CDR3 is made up of 13 amino acids. V shed 7 bases and J shed 6 bases, with 15 bases lying between them. CDR3 nucleotides: TGTGCCAGCACAAGTGGGCCATTCGCTGAAGCTTTCTTT. Translated: CASTSGPFAEAFF.